Listed below are T cell receptor beta chains from one sample, sequenced in a study of CD8+ T cells in alopecia areata. TCRdb's table, derived via immunoSEQ multiplex PCR, lists solely in-frame clones and lacks some. The top ten hold approximately 1.4% of the sample, which has 150,000 to 200,000 clones, around three fifths seen once. The sequences come from CD4+ T cells sorted from blood, collected between weeks 47 and 50, from a patient treated with tofacitinib. These receptor sequences come from a human donor with alopecia areata. CDR3s include the opening cysteine and the closing phenylalanine or tryptophan. D genes are given only for firm matches. Clone size is not always given. Where it is, it says once, few, many or a class for expanded clones.

j_call	v_call	d_call	clone_size	cdr3_aa	cdr3_nt
TRBJ1-2	TRBV5-6	TRBD1	.	CASSLQGAGYGYTF	TGTGCCAGCAGCTTGCAGGGGGCAGGCTATGGCTACACCTTC
TRBJ1-5	TRBV19	.	.	CASSIDTQGQPQHF	TGTGCCAGTAGTATAGATACGCAAGGTCAGCCCCAGCATTTT
TRBJ1-5	TRBV2	.	.	CASTWTEDQPQHF	TGTGCCAGCACATGGACCGAAGATCAGCCCCAGCATTTT
TRBJ1-1	TRBV30	.	.	CAWSAQLEAFF	TGTGCCTGGAGTGCACAGCTGGAAGCTTTCTTT
TRBJ2-5	TRBV30	.	.	CAWSRSEETQYF	TGTGCCTGGAGTAGGTCCGAAGAGACCCAGTACTTC
TRBJ2-5	TRBV18	TRBD1	.	CASSPYRGSEETQYF	TGTGCCAGCTCACCATACAGGGGATCGGAAGAGACCCAGTACTTC
TRBJ1-2	TRBV4-1	.	.	CASSQWVQSQTYGYTF	TGCGCCAGCAGCCAATGGGTACAGAGCCAAACCTATGGCTACACCTTC
TRBJ2-1	TRBV30	TRBD2	.	CAWSLTSGGPPEQFF	TGTGCCTGGAGTTTAACTAGCGGGGGGCCCCCGGAGCAGTTCTTC
TRBJ1-2	TRBV29-1	.	.	CSVGFGFGYGYTF	TGCAGCGTGGGGTTCGGCTTTGGCTATGGCTACACCTTC
TRBJ2-1	TRBV15	TRBD2	.	CATSRVPAREDNEQFF	TGTGCCACCAGCAGAGTGCCCGCCCGGGAGGACAATGAGCAGTTCTTC
TRBJ1-2	TRBV2	TRBD1	few	CASSYLRDRSTYGYTF	TGTGCCAGCAGTTACCTCCGGGACAGGTCTACCTATGGCTACACCTTC
TRBJ2-6	TRBV5-1	TRBD1	.	CASSLGTGTSGANVLTF	TGCGCCAGCAGCTTGGGGACAGGAACTTCTGGGGCCAACGTCCTGACTTTC
TRBJ2-5	TRBV15	TRBD1	once	CATSRPGQGKETQYF	TGTGCCACCAGCAGGCCCGGACAGGGGAAAGAGACCCAGTACTTC
TRBJ2-2	TRBV19	.	few	CASSPREGAAGELFF	TGTGCCAGTAGTCCAAGAGAGGGAGCGGCCGGGGAGCTGTTTTTT
TRBJ2-5	TRBV25-1	.	.	CASSEWRGGRQETQYF	TGTGCCAGCAGTGAATGGAGGGGGGGGCGGCAAGAGACCCAGTACTTC
TRBJ1-1	TRBV29-1	TRBD1	few	CSVGEGQYTEAFF	TGCAGCGTCGGAGAGGGACAGTACACTGAAGCTTTCTTT
TRBJ1-1	TRBV29-1	.	.	CSVAGQPNTEAFF	TGCAGCGTAGCAGGACAGCCGAACACTGAAGCTTTCTTT
TRBJ2-2	TRBV9	.	.	CASSGPAAGELFF	TGTGCCAGCAGCGGCCCAGCGGCCGGGGAGCTGTTTTTT
TRBJ2-2	TRBV5-4	.	.	CASSLARSSGAPGTGELFF	TGTGCCAGCAGCTTGGCCAGGTCATCGGGGGCCCCGGGCACCGGGGAGCTGTTTTTT
TRBJ1-1	TRBV28	.	.	CASSPGGGDTEAFF	TGTGCCAGCAGTCCCGGGGGGGGAGACACTGAAGCTTTCTTT
TRBJ1-6	TRBV7-9	.	.	CASSSPGRGGSPLHF	TGTGCCAGCAGCTCCCCCGGACGGGGTGGTTCACCCCTCCACTTT
TRBJ2-3	TRBV19	TRBD2	many	CASSIRPSAGADTQYF	TGTGCCAGTAGTATCCGCCCTTCAGCGGGGGCTGATACGCAGTATTTT
TRBJ1-3	TRBV2	TRBD1	few	CASSKGDRAGNTIYF	TGTGCCAGCAGCAAGGGGGACAGGGCCGGAAACACCATATATTTT
TRBJ2-7	TRBV7-9	TRBD1	.	CASSRDRLYEQYF	TGTGCCAGCAGCCGGGACAGACTCTACGAGCAGTACTTC
TRBJ1-1	TRBV9	.	.	CASSFRQAPVEAFF	TGTGCCAGCAGCTTCCGACAGGCGCCCGTTGAAGCTTTCTTT
TRBJ2-5	TRBV30	.	.	CAWSSRPETQYF	TGTGCCTGGAGTTCCAGACCCGAGACCCAGTACTTC
TRBJ2-1	TRBV4-2	TRBD2	once	CASSLEQAGGQYNEQFF	TGTGCCAGCAGCCTGGAGCAGGCGGGGGGCCAATACAATGAGCAGTTCTTC
TRBJ2-3	TRBV7-2	.	few	CASSQPVATLGQYF	TGTGCCAGCAGCCAGCCCGTGGCCACCTTGGGGCAGTATTTT
TRBJ1-2	TRBV7-2	TRBD1	.	CASSLGPPGQLYGYTF	TGTGCCAGCAGCTTAGGACCTCCGGGACAGCTCTATGGCTACACCTTC
TRBJ1-6	TRBV5-1	TRBD1	.	CASSSKDREDSPLHF	TGCGCCAGCAGCTCCAAGGACAGGGAAGATTCACCCCTCCACTTT
TRBJ1-6	TRBV30	TRBD1	.	CAWSRDRVNSPLHF	TGTGCCTGGAGCCGGGACAGGGTGAATTCACCCCTCCACTTT
TRBJ1-1	TRBV5-6	.	few	CASSQGRGYAEAFF	TGTGCCAGCAGCCAGGGGCGCGGGTACGCTGAAGCTTTCTTT
TRBJ2-3	TRBV7-3	.	.	CASSLIPTDTQYF	TGTGCCAGCAGCTTAATTCCTACAGATACGCAGTATTTT
TRBJ2-7	TRBV5-6	.	.	CASSSDPTDTYEQYF	TGTGCCAGCAGCTCCGACCCGACGGATACCTACGAGCAGTACTTC
TRBJ2-5	TRBV11-2	.	.	CASSHRQTGTPQETQYF	TGTGCCAGCAGCCACCGTCAGACCGGGACCCCCCAAGAGACCCAGTACTTC
TRBJ1-5	TRBV7-9	.	.	CASSLAGDQPQHF	TGTGCCAGCAGCTTAGCGGGAGATCAGCCCCAGCATTTT
TRBJ1-1	TRBV29-1	TRBD1	few	CSGTGGGNTEAFF	TGCAGCGGGACAGGGGGAGGGAACACTGAAGCTTTCTTT
TRBJ1-2	TRBV30	TRBD1	.	CAWKGQGDYGYTF	TGTGCCTGGAAGGGACAGGGTGATTATGGCTACACCTTC
TRBJ2-5	TRBV4-2	TRBD1	.	CASSQDLGRGYQETQYF	TGTGCCAGCAGCCAAGATCTGGGCAGGGGGTACCAAGAGACCCAGTACTTC
TRBJ1-6	TRBV25-1	.	.	CASGDGLFSPLHF	TGTGCCAGCGGGGACGGTCTATTTTCACCCCTCCACTTT
TRBJ2-3	TRBV7-3	TRBD2	.	CASSFISGGAINTQYF	TGTGCCAGCAGCTTCATTAGCGGGGGGGCGATAAATACGCAGTATTTT
TRBJ1-1	TRBV30	.	once	CAFRQDLNTEAFF	TGTGCCTTCAGACAGGACTTAAACACTGAAGCTTTCTTT
TRBJ2-7	TRBV30	.	.	CAWSVGAGLAQIYEQYF	TGTGCCTGGAGTGTTGGAGCCGGCCTCGCGCAGATCTACGAGCAGTACTTC
TRBJ2-5	TRBV7-6	.	few	CASSLGGAGGETQYF	TGTGCCAGCAGCTTGGGGGGGGCCGGTGGAGAGACCCAGTACTTC
TRBJ1-6	TRBV30	.	.	CAWSVSIGESPLHF	TGTGCCTGGAGTGTGTCCATAGGGGAATCACCCCTCCACTTT
TRBJ2-7	TRBV10-3	TRBD1	many	CAISETRTGRREQYF	TGTGCCATCAGTGAGACCCGGACAGGGAGGCGCGAGCAGTACTTC
TRBJ1-2	TRBV2	.	.	CASSDRVAGGYTF	TGTGCCAGCAGTGACAGGGTTGCAGGTGGCTACACCTTC
TRBJ2-3	TRBV6-5	TRBD1	few	CASRTGISTDTQYF	TGTGCCAGCCGGACAGGGATTTCCACAGATACGCAGTATTTT
TRBJ1-5	TRBV30	TRBD1	.	CAWGQEGDQPQHF	TGTGCCTGGGGACAGGAGGGGGATCAGCCCCAGCATTTT
TRBJ2-4	TRBV20-1	TRBD1	few	CSPGQGNIQYF	TGCAGCCCGGGACAGGGCAACATTCAGTACTTC
TRBJ2-3	TRBV15	.	.	CATSNRGPTDTQYF	TGTGCCACCAGCAACCGAGGACCGACAGATACGCAGTATTTT
TRBJ1-1	TRBV7-9	.	.	CASSLDVRSEAFF	TGTGCCAGCAGCTTAGATGTACGTAGTGAAGCTTTCTTT
TRBJ2-5	TRBV7-9	TRBD1	few	CASSLNRGQETQYF	TGTGCCAGCAGCTTGAACAGGGGGCAGGAGACCCAGTACTTC
TRBJ2-1	TRBV30	.	few	CAWSVTGTLYNEQFF	TGTGCCTGGAGTGTAACCGGGACTCTCTACAATGAGCAGTTCTTC
TRBJ2-7	TRBV29-1	.	.	CSVGARAASYEQYF	TGCAGCGTTGGGGCTCGGGCAGCCTCCTACGAGCAGTACTTC
TRBJ2-1	TRBV7-6	.	once	CASSGTSSSYNEQFF	TGTGCCAGCAGCGGGACGTCCAGCTCCTACAATGAGCAGTTCTTC
TRBJ1-5	TRBV19	.	few	CASKPSGNQPQHF	TGTGCCAGTAAACCCTCGGGAAATCAGCCCCAGCATTTT
TRBJ1-1	TRBV29-1	.	.	CSVEDWEGSNTEAFF	TGCAGCGTTGAAGATTGGGAGGGATCAAACACTGAAGCTTTCTTT